The source of this TCR beta chain is a study of T cell responses to AZD1222 COVID-19 vaccine. About the study: Whether given at about 4 or about 12 weeks, second doses were pooled.

Sequencing used immunoSEQ multiplex PCR; TCRdb keeps in-frame clones, though not all of them. This table has roughly 160,000 clones, approximately 90% appearing once. With regard to this clone: The target antigen is unknown.

Trimming cost V 0 bases and J 4 bases, with 13 bases left between them. The germline V gene encodes CDR1 SGHAT and CDR2 FQNNGV. The CDR3 consists of 16 residues. Study results and caveats: In a largely white British group with more females than males, clonal diversity was possibly underestimated. Samples come after the peak T cell response, not at day 14. Increases in Spike-specific TCR breadth and depth were seen after two AZD1222 doses.

The TCR originated in an adult in good health. Sample: peripheral blood, taken on day 0 of AZD1222 vaccination. The chain uses TRBV11-2 and TRBJ1-3; D is ambiguous. This chain's CDR3 is CASSLDLPQMGNTIYF. In nucleotides, the CDR3 is TGTGCCAGCAGCTTAGATTTGCCCCAGATGGGAAACACCATATATTTT.